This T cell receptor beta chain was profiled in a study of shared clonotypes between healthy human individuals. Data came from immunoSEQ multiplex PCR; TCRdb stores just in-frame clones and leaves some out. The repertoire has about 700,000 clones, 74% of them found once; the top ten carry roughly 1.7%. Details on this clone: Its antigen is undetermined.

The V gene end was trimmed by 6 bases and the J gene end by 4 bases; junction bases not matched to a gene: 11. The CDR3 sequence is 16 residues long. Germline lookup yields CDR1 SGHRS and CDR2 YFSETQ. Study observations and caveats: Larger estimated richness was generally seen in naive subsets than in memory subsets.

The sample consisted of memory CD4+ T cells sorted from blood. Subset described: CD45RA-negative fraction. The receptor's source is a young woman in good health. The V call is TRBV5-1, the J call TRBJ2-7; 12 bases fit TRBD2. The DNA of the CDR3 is TGCGCCAGCACCCCCGGGGGACTAGCGGGTGAATACGAGCAGTACTTC. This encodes CASTPGGLAGEYEQYF.